Each of the 19 T cell receptor beta chains below was sequenced from the same sample in a study of shared clonotypes between healthy human individuals. In the naive CD8 group, cells lacked CD45RO and were positively selected for CCR7, so terminally differentiated effector memory CD45RA+ cells were left out. The data were produced by immunoSEQ multiplex PCR, yet TCRdb's version contains in-frame clones alone and is incomplete. The sample shows around 2,000,000 clones, 85% to 95% of them seen only once. The sequenced material came from naive CD8+ T cells sorted from blood. Receptors were obtained from a man younger than 35 in good health.

The chain combines TRBV7-9 with TRBJ2-3, with 7 bases that match TRBD1. The CDR3 is 14 residues long. Germline CDR1 SEHNR, CDR2 FQNEAQ (reference sequence). The J segment lost 2 bases and the V segment lost 6 bases, leaving 5 bases of the junction unmatched. The CDR3 DNA sequence: TGTGCCAGCAGTTACAGGGGCGCCACAGATACGCAGTATTTT. Its translation is CASSYRGATDTQYF. The full variable domain, rest sourced from reference TRBV7-9 and TRBJ2-3, is DTGVSQNPRHKITKRGQNVTFRCDPISEHNRLYWYRQTLGQGPEFLTYFQNEAQLEKSRLLSDRFSAERPKGSFSTLEIQRTEQGDSAMYLCASSYRGATDTQYFGPGTRLTVL.

The chain is built from TRBV10-3 and TRBJ1-2; possibly TRBD1 for D (5 bases). Germline values: CDR1 ENHRY, CDR2 SYGVKD. V was shortened by 5 bases and J by 4 bases, with 11 bases between the two germline ends. This CDR3 has 13 amino acids. CDR3 bases: TGTGCCATCAGTCATGACAGTTCCTATGGCTACACCTTC. Residues: CAISHDSSYGYTF.

The chain uses TRBV12-5 and TRBJ1-1, with 7 nucleotides matching TRBD1. This CDR3 is 14 amino acids long. V shed 5 bases, J shed 5 bases, and the junction held 8 bases outside the gene matches. Germline V lookup: CDR1 LGHNT, CDR2 FRNRAP. The CDR3 coding sequence is TGTGCTAGTGGTCTAGGGGACAGTTGGACTGAAGCTTTCTTT. Residues: CASGLGDSWTEAFF.

The rearrangement uses TRBV6-1 and TRBJ2-1; 7 positions agree with TRBD2. The CDR3 sequence is 14 residues long. Germline CDR1 is MNHNS and CDR2 is SASEGT. V was clipped by 2 bases and J by 2 bases; unmatched bases: 0. The CDR3 DNA reads as TGTGCCAGCAGTGAACTAGCGGCCTACAATGAGCAGTTCTTC. Translation: CASSELAAYNEQFF.

The count of this clone is one. The V call is TRBV7-9, the J call TRBJ2-3; D gene uncertain. Germline V gene lookup returns CDR1 SEHNR and CDR2 FQNEAQ (reference sequence). The CDR3 sequence is 15 residues long. V lost 5 bases, J lost 5 bases, and 17 bases lay in between. CDR3 amino acids: CASSPVPARQDTQYF. The CDR3 DNA is TGTGCCAGCAGCCCGGTCCCGGCTAGACAAGATACGCAGTATTTT.

This clone was seen only once. The chain joins TRBV7-6 to TRBJ2-7; D unresolved. CDR1 and CDR2 (germline): SGHVS, FNYEAQ. The CDR3 covers 13 residues. V was shortened by 0 bases and J by 3 bases, with 6 bases between the two germline ends. The CDR3 spells CASSLALRYEQYF. The CDR3 DNA sequence: TGTGCCAGCAGCTTAGCGCTTCGCTACGAGCAGTACTTC.

The chain carries TRBV27 and TRBJ1-5, with D uncertain. The CDR3 covers 15 residues. V was trimmed by 7 bases and J by 3 bases, leaving 16 bases between them. Germline lookup yields CDR1 MNHEY and CDR2 SMNVEV (reference sequence). CDR3 sequence (DNA): TGTGCCAGCATCACGTTACAGATCACCAATCAGCCCCAGCATTTT. It yields the protein CASITLQITNQPQHF.

Note on this clone: Other DNA variants within this sample encode the same CDR3. The J gene is TRBJ2-7, the V gene TRBV30, with D unresolved. The CDR3 totals 13 residues. Germline CDR1 reads GTSNPN; CDR2 reads SVGIG (reference sequence). V was shortened by 0 bases and J by 2 bases, with 8 bases between the two germline ends. This chain's CDR3 is CAWSVGRAYEQYF. The CDR3 DNA sequence: TGTGCCTGGAGTGTAGGGCGAGCCTACGAGCAGTACTTC.

The chain recombines TRBV6-6 with TRBJ2-1; TRBD2 is a possible D gene (5 bases). The CDR3 has 15 amino acids. The germline V and J ends were trimmed by 2 bases and 2 bases, with 10 bases remaining between them. Germline lookup yields CDR1 MNHNY and CDR2 SVGAGI (reference sequence). This CDR3 is CASSYDAGTYNEQFF. CDR3 sequence (DNA): TGTGCCAGCAGTTACGACGCGGGTACCTACAATGAGCAGTTCTTC.

The V and J genes are TRBV7-9 and TRBJ1-4; no definite D call. CDR1 and CDR2 from the germline V gene are SEHNR and FQNEAQ (reference sequence). V shed 0 bases and J shed 0 bases, with 5 bases lying between them. This CDR3 is built from 15 residues. The chain's CDR3 is CASSLATATNEKLFF. The CDR3, as DNA: TGTGCCAGCAGCTTAGCTACGGCAACTAATGAAAAACTGTTTTTT.

The chain employs TRBV5-1 and TRBJ2-2, with D perhaps matching TRBD1 (5 bases). This CDR3 contains 17 residues. V was trimmed by 1 base and J by 1 base, leaving 14 bases between them. Germline V gene sequence: CDR1 SGHRS, CDR2 YFSETQ. Here the CDR3 reads CASSLRPTDMNTGELFF. The CDR3 DNA sequence: TGCGCCAGCAGCTTGAGACCGACAGATATGAACACCGGGGAGCTGTTTTTT. The complete variable domain, with remaining parts taken from reference TRBV5-1 and TRBJ2-2, reads KAGVTQTPRYLIKTRGQQVTLSCSPISGHRSVSWYQQTPGQGLQFLFEYFSETQRNKGNFPGRFSGRQFSNSRSEMNVSTLELGDSALYLCASSLRPTDMNTGELFFGEGSRLTVL.

Concerning this clone itself: Other DNA sequences from this sample encode an identical CDR3 as well. The V gene is TRBV6-5, the J gene TRBJ1-4; D might be TRBD1 (5 bases). In germline, CDR1 is MNHEY, CDR2 SVGAGI. Trimming took 0 bases from V and 8 from J, leaving 10 bases between them. This CDR3 contains 14 residues. This CDR3 reads CASSYSGEGEKLFF. The DNA for the CDR3 is TGTGCCAGCAGTTACTCGGGGGAGGGCGAAAAACTGTTTTTT.

This clone was observed many times. Distinct nucleotide sequences in the sample also encode this CDR3. This chain joins TRBV4-3 and TRBJ2-7, with TRBD2 as a possible D gene (5 bases). CDR1 LGHNA and CDR2 YSLEER come from the germline V gene. The CDR3 has 14 residues. The germline V and J ends were trimmed by 0 bases and 3 bases, with 9 bases remaining between them. The CDR3 region has the DNA TGCGCCAGCAGCCAAGATCGAGGGTTCTACGAGCAGTACTTC. It yields the protein CASSQDRGFYEQYF.

With respect to this clone: This sample includes further DNA sequences coding for the same CDR3. The genes are TRBV7-9 and TRBJ2-7; D may be TRBD1 (5 bases). The CDR3 covers 12 residues. V lost 0 bases to trimming and J lost 6 bases, with 6 bases between them. Germline lookup yields CDR1 SEHNR and CDR2 FQNEAQ (reference sequence). The CDR3 region is CASSLAGVEQYF. DNA for the CDR3: TGTGCCAGCAGCTTAGCAGGGGTCGAGCAGTACTTC.

The rearrangement uses TRBV11-2 and TRBJ2-5, with a weak D call TRBD2 (5 bases). CDR1 and CDR2 (germline): SGHAT, FQNNGV. CDR3 size: 15 residues. V lost 5 bases to trimming and J lost 2 bases, with 15 bases between them. CDR3 amino acids: CASSMYRSGQETQYF. The CDR3 region has the DNA TGTGCCAGCAGCATGTATCGGAGCGGTCAAGAGACCCAGTACTTC.

V usage is TRBV6-5 and J usage is TRBJ2-7; possibly TRBD1 for D (6 bases). Between the trimmed V and J ends, which lost 3 bases and 3 bases, there was a span of 12 bases. The CDR3 length is 14 residues. Germline CDR1 MNHEY, CDR2 SVGAGI. The CDR3 reads CASSYTGTLYEQYF. CDR3 sequence (DNA): TGTGCCAGCAGTTATACCGGGACACTCTACGAGCAGTACTTC.

The rearrangement joins TRBV7-2 to TRBJ2-1, with 7 nucleotides matching TRBD2. With 5 bases clipped from V and 2 bases from J, the junction kept 9 bases outside the gene matches. Germline-derived CDR1 and CDR2 are SGHTA and FQGNSA. CDR3 length: 16 residues. The CDR3 DNA reads TGTGCCAGCAGCATAATGACTAGCTTCGCCTACAATGAGCAGTTCTTC. This sequence encodes CASSIMTSFAYNEQFF. Filled out from reference TRBV7-2 and TRBJ2-1, the complete variable domain reads GAGVSQSPSNKVTEKGKDVELRCDPISGHTALYWYRQSLGQGLEFLIYFQGNSAPDKSGLPSDRFSAERTGGSVSTLTIQRTQQEDSAVYLCASSIMTSFAYNEQFFGPGTRLTVL.

CDR3: CASSQDQGGNTEAFF. The CDR3 DNA reads TGCGCCAGCAGCCAAGATCAAGGGGGAAACACTGAAGCTTTCTTT. V gene TRBV4-3 combines with J gene TRBJ1-1; a possible D gene is TRBD1 (6 bases). This CDR3 region has 15 residues. Between the trimmed V and J ends, which lost 0 bases and 2 bases, there was a span of 10 bases. Per the germline V gene, CDR1 is LGHNA and CDR2 is YSLEER.

V is TRBV6-1 and J is TRBJ1-3; no clear D gene. CDR3 length equals 14 residues. Germline CDR1 MNHNS, CDR2 SASEGT. The V and J ends lost 5 bases and 2 bases respectively, with 10 bases between them. The DNA of the CDR3 is TGTGCCAGCAGTAGCGCACACACTGGAAACACCATATATTTT. It yields the protein CASSSAHTGNTIYF.